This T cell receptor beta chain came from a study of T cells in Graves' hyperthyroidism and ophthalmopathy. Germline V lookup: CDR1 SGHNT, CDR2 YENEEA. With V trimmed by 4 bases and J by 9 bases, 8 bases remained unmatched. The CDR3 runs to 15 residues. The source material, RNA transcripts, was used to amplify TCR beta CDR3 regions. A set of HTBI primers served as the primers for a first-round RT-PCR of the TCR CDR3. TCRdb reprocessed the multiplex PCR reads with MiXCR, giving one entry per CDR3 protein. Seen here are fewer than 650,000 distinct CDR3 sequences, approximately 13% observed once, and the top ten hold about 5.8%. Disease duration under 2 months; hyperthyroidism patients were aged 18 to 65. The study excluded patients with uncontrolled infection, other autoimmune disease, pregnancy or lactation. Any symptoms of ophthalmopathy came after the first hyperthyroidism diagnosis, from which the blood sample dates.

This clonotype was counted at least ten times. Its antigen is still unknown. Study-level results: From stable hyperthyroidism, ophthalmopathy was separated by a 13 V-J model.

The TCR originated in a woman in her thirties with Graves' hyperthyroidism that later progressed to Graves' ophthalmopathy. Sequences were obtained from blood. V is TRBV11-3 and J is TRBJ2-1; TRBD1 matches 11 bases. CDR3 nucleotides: TGTGCCAGCAGCTCTTGGGACAGGGGGGGTGGTGAGCAGTTCTTC. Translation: CASSSWDRGGGEQFF. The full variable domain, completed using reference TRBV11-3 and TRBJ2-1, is EAGVVQSPRYKIIEKKQPVAFWCNPISGHNTLYWYLQNLGQGPELLIRYENEEAVDDSQLPKDRFSAERLKGVDSTLKIQPAELGDSAVYLCASSSWDRGGGEQFFGPGTRLTVL.